One T cell receptor (beta chain) is described in this entry. Its specificity is unknown. The germline CDR1 and CDR2 sequences are SGHDN and FVKESK. V gave up 4 bases and J gave up 5 bases; unmatched junction bases: 6. The CDR3 covers 14 residues. These data originate in a study of beta chain features in type 1 diabetes. The study's findings and limits: There was a moderate but significant shortening of TCRB CDR3s in all four CD4+ subsets of Type 1 diabetes patients.

All of the isolated RNA was reverse transcribed, so expressed TCRB transcripts were sequenced. Sequencing used immunoSEQ multiplex PCR; TCRdb keeps in-frame clones, though not all of them. Counted here are 40,000 or so clones, roughly 68% occurring once; the ten biggest clones make up roughly 2.1%. Sequences were obtained from Tregs from blood. The receptor was isolated from a woman younger than 35 with type 1 diabetes. The chain recombines TRBV14 with TRBJ1-2; 8 nucleotides match TRBD1. DNA for the CDR3: TGTGCCAGCAGCCGCAGGGGGCGTCTTTATGGCTACACCTTC. This gives the protein CASSRRGRLYGYTF.